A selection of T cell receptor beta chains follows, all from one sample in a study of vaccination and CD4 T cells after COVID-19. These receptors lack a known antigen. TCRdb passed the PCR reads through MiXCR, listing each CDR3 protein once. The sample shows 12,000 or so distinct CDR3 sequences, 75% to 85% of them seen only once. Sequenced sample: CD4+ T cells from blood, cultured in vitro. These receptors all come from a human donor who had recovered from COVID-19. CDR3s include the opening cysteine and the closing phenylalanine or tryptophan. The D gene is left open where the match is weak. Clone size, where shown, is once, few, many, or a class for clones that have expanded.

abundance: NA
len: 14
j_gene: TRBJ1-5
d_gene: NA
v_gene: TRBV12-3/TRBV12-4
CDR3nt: TGTGCCAGCAGTTTTTTCCGGACAAATCAGCCCCAGCATTTT
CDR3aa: CASSFFRTNQPQHF

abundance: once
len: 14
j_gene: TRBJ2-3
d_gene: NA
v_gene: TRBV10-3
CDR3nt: TGTGCCATCGGGGCAGGGGAGGGCACAGATACGCAGTATTTT
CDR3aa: CAIGAGEGTDTQYF

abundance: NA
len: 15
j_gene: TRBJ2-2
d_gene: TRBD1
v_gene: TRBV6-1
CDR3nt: TGTGCCAGCAGCCCGAGGACAGGTCGGACCGGGGAGCTGTTTTTT
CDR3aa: CASSPRTGRTGELFF

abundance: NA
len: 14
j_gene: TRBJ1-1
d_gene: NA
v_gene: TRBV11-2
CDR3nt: TGTGCCAGCAGCTTAAAGGTCGGGAACACTGAAGCTTTCTTT
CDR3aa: CASSLKVGNTEAFF

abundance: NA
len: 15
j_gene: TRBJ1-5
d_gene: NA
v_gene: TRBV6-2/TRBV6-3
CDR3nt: TGTGCCAGCAGCCTAAACGGCAGGGACAATCAGCCCCAGCATTTT
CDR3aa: CASSLNGRDNQPQHF

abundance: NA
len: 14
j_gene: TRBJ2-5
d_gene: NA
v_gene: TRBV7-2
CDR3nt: TGTGCCAGCAGCCCTTCCGGAAGCTTCAAGACCCAGTACTTC
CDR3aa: CASSPSGSFKTQYF

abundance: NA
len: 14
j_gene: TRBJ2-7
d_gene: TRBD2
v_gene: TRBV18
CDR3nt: TGTGCCAGCTCTCCGGGGGGGAGTCGCTACGAGCAGTACTTC
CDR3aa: CASSPGGSRYEQYF

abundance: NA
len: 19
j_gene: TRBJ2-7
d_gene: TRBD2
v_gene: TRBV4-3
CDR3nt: TGCGCCAGCAGCCAACACCCACCGGGGACTAGCGGGAGCCTGGGTGAGCAGTACTTC
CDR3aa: CASSQHPPGTSGSLGEQYF

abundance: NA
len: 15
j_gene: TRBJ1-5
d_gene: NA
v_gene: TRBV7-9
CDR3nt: TGTGCCAGCAGCTTAGCGCAGGCGCCCGGGCAGCCCCAGCATTTT
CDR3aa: CASSLAQAPGQPQHF

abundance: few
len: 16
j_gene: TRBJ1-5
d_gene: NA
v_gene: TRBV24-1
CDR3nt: TGTGCCACCAGTGATGGGGCCTTCGGGCCAGATCAGCCCCAGCATTTT
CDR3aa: CATSDGAFGPDQPQHF

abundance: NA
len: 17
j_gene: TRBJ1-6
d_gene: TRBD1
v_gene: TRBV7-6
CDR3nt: TGTGCCAGCAGCCGCGGCGGGCACCGGGACAGGGGTTCACCCCTCCACTTT
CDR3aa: CASSRGGHRDRGSPLHF

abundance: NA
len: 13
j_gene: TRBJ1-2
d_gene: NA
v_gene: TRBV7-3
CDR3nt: TGTGCCAGCAGCTTCGGGCAATACTATGGCTACACCTTC
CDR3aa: CASSFGQYYGYTF

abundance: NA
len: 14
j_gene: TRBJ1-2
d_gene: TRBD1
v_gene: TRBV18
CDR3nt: TGTGCCAGCTCACGACAGGGGGCTTTGAACGGCTACACCTTC
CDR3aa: CASSRQGALNGYTF

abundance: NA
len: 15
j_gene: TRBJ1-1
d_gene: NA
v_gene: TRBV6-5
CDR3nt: TGTGCCAGCAGTTACTCACAGCGCATGAACACTGAAGCTTTCTTT
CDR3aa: CASSYSQRMNTEAFF

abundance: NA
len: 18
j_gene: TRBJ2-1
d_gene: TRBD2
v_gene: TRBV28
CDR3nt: TGTGCCAGCAGTGTGCCTAGCGGGAGCCTTAGGAAAATCAATGAGCAGTTCTTC
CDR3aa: CASSVPSGSLRKINEQFF

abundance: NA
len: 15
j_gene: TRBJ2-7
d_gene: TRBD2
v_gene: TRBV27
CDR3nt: TGTGCCAGCAGTTTGACTCTAGCGGGAGTATACGAGCAGTACTTT
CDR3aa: CASSLTLAGVYEQYF

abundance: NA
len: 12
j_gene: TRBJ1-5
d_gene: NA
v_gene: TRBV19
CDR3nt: TGTGCCAGTAGTATGGGGGTAAGGCCCCAGCATTTT
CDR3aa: CASSMGVRPQHF

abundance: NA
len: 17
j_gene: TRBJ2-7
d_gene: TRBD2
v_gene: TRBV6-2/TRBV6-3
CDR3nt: TGTGCCAGCAGCCTTTCCGGGACTAGAAGTCTACTCTACGAGCAGTACTTC
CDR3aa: CASSLSGTRSLLYEQYF

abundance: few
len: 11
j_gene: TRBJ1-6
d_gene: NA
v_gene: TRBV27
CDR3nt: TGTGCCAGCGGTTATAATTCACCCCTCCACTTT
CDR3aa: CASGYNSPLHF

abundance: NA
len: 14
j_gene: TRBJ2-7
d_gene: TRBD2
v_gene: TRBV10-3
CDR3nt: TGTGCCATCAGTGAGTCGCGGGAGATCTACGAGCAGTACTTC
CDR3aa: CAISESREIYEQYF

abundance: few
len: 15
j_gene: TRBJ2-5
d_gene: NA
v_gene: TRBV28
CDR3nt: TGTGCCAGCAGTTCAGCCGGGACAGCGGGGGAGACCCAGTACTTC
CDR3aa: CASSSAGTAGETQYF

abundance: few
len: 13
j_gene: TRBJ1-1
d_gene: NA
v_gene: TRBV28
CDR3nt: TGTGCCAGCAGTGGGATCCTGAACACTGAAGCTTTCTTT
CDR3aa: CASSGILNTEAFF

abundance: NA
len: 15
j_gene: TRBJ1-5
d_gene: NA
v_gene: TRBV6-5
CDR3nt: TGTGCCAGCAGTTACCGCCGAGCTAGCAATCAGCCCCAGCATTTT
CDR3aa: CASSYRRASNQPQHF

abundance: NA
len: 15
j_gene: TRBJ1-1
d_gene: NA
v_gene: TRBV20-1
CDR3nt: TGCAGTGCTAGAGATCTAAGGGGCCCGGGTACTGAAGCTTTCTTT
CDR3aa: CSARDLRGPGTEAFF

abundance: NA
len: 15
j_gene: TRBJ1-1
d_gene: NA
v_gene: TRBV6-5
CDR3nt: TGTGCCAGCAGTTACCCCAATGGGGTGAACACTGAAGCTTTCTTT
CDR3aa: CASSYPNGVNTEAFF